This passage covers 29 T cell receptor beta chains from one sample sequenced in a study of vaccination and CD4 T cells after COVID-19. Noted treatment: approximately nine-day PBMC culture with coronavirus spike peptide pools or control peptides (ViraFEST assay). No antigen has been identified for these receptors. At the Johns Hopkins FTIC core, DNA taken from cultured CD4+ T cells was sequenced by way of the Oncomine TCR Beta short-read assay. TCRdb passed the PCR reads through MiXCR, listing each CDR3 protein once. The sample has nearly 20,000 distinct CDR3 sequences; just over 45% are singletons. The source material was CD4+ T cells from blood, cultured in vitro, sampled after SARS-CoV-2 vaccination. These receptors were obtained from a human donor who had recovered from COVID-19.

V is TRBV20-1 and J is TRBJ2-7, with 11 bases identical to TRBD1. Looked up from germline, CDR1 is DFQATT and CDR2 is SNEGSKA (reference sequence). Trimming took 5 bases from V and 2 from J; bases not matched to a gene: 8. The CDR3 is 15 residues long. CDR3 bases: TGCAGTGCTGAACCGGGACAGGGGGGGACCTACGAGCAGTACTTC. This sequence encodes CSAEPGQGGTYEQYF.

V usage is TRBV12-3 or TRBV12-4 and J usage is TRBJ1-5, with 7 bases matching TRBD1. Trimming took 5 bases from V and 4 from J; bases not matched to a gene: 8. CDR3 length: 15 residues. CDR3: CASSPSTGINQPQHF. The CDR3 bases are TGTGCCAGCAGTCCATCGACAGGGATAAATCAGCCCCAGCATTTT.

Only a few counts were recorded for this clonotype. The chain uses TRBV11-3 and TRBJ2-1; the match to TRBD1 covers 9 bases. The CDR3 consists of 16 residues. Germline V gives CDR1 SGHNT, CDR2 YENEEA. With 6 bases clipped from V and 8 bases from J, the junction kept 14 bases outside the gene matches. The CDR3 DNA reads TGTGCCAGCAGTCCTCCCGCGGGACAGGGCTTACATGAGCAGTTCTTC. The encoded protein is CASSPPAGQGLHEQFF.

The chain combines TRBV29-1 with TRBJ2-7; TRBD1 agrees at 9 bases. Germline V lookup: CDR1 SQVTM, CDR2 ANQGSEA. The V segment lost 6 bases and the J segment 0 bases; nucleotides outside the gene matches: 6. The CDR3 covers 14 residues. The CDR3 sequence is CSVAGQGPSYEQYF. The CDR3 nucleotides are TGCAGCGTAGCGGGACAGGGACCCTCCTACGAGCAGTACTTC.

This clonotype is labeled medium-sized. The chain is built from TRBV7-8 and TRBJ2-3; D tentatively reads TRBD1 or TRBD2 (5 bases each). CDR1 is SGHVS, CDR2 FQNEAQ, per germline. This CDR3 contains 16 residues. The germline V and J ends were trimmed by 3 bases and 1 base, with 14 bases remaining between them. The chain's CDR3 is CASSFYTRGGTDTQYF. The CDR3 bases are TGTGCCAGCAGCTTTTATACTAGGGGAGGCACAGATACGCAGTATTTT.

V usage is TRBV20-1 and J usage is TRBJ2-1; 7 bases map to TRBD1. CDR1 and CDR2 (germline): DFQATT, SNEGSKA (reference sequence). Trimming removed 5 bases from V and 1 base from J; junction bases left unmatched: 5. CDR3 length equals 14 residues. The CDR3 nucleotides read TGCAGTGCTTTCCGGGACAGATCCTACAATGAGCAGTTCTTC. Translating gives CSAFRDRSYNEQFF.

V is TRBV19 and J is TRBJ2-7, with 9 bases fitting TRBD1. The end of the DNA aligns better with TRBJ2-5, so the J call may be wrong. Germline-derived CDR1 and CDR2 are LNHDA and SQIVND (reference sequence). CDR3 size: 14 residues. The CDR3 loop is CASSPGTGTGTQYF. In DNA form, the CDR3 reads TGTGCCAGTAGTCCTGGGACAGGGACCGGGACCCAGTACTTC.

This clonotype was found once. This rearrangement joins TRBV20-1 to TRBJ1-1, with 8 bases aligning to TRBD1. The CDR3 extends over 16 amino acids. Germline V gives CDR1 DFQATT, CDR2 SNEGSKA (reference sequence). Germline trimming cut 1 base from V and 0 bases from J; bases unmatched to any gene: 7. CDR3 bases: TGCAGTGCTAGAGTGGCAGGGGGCAACCTGAACACTGAAGCTTTCTTT. Amino acids: CSARVAGGNLNTEAFF.

V is TRBV19 and J is TRBJ1-5, with D perhaps TRBD1 (6 bases). The ends were cut back, 3 bases at V and 6 bases at J, with 12 bases in the middle. Germline V lookup: CDR1 LNHDA, CDR2 SQIVND (reference sequence). CDR3 length: 14 residues. CDR3 amino acids: CASSITGGSQPQHF. The CDR3, as DNA: TGTGCCAGTAGTATTACGGGGGGCAGTCAGCCCCAGCATTTT.

The gene calls are TRBV21-1 and TRBJ1-5; the table's D call TRBD1 went unverified against the DNA. TRBV21-1 is a pseudogene segment. The CDR3 has 15 residues. CDR3 region: CASSNEDSANQPQHF. CDR3 DNA sequence: TGTGCCAGCAGCAATGAGGACAGTGCTAATCAGCCCCAGCATTTT.

The chain combines TRBV4-2 with TRBJ2-3; TRBD2 is a possible D gene (6 bases). With 1 base removed from V and 0 bases from J, the gap between germline ends came to 14 bases. The CDR3 runs to 17 residues. Germline assignment: CDR1 LGHNA and CDR2 YNFKEQ. The CDR3 sequence: CASSQGFGGASTDTQYF. CDR3 DNA: TGTGCCAGCAGCCAAGGCTTCGGCGGGGCAAGCACAGATACGCAGTATTTT.

CDR3 DNA: TGCAGTGCTAGGTACCTAGCGGGGGTCGGTGAGCAGTTCTTC. Residues: CSARYLAGVGEQFF. The chain carries TRBV20-1 and TRBJ2-1; 10 bases are shared with TRBD2. The CDR3 extends over 14 amino acids. J lost 9 bases, V lost 3 bases, and 8 bases had no gene match. CDR1 DFQATT and CDR2 SNEGSKA come from the germline V gene (reference sequence).

The chain links TRBV4-1 to TRBJ2-1; perhaps TRBD2 as D (6 bases). This CDR3 has 16 amino acids. V lost 3 bases, J lost 0 bases, and 12 bases lay in between. Germline V CDR1 and CDR2: MGHRA, YSYEKL. The CDR3 sequence is CASSHADGSSYNEQFF. The CDR3 bases are TGCGCCAGCAGCCATGCGGACGGGAGCTCCTACAATGAGCAGTTCTTC.

The gene calls are TRBV19 and TRBJ1-1, with a weak D call TRBD1 (6 bases). CDR1 LNHDA and CDR2 SQIVND come from the germline V gene (reference sequence). Trimming removed 8 bases at V and 5 bases at J, with 12 bases between. The CDR3 extends over 12 amino acids. The CDR3 here is CASYRGGTEAFF. The CDR3 DNA follows: TGTGCCAGTTATAGAGGGGGAACTGAAGCTTTCTTT.

The chain joins TRBV7-2 to TRBJ2-5, with 10 bases matching TRBD2. Trimming cost V 2 bases and J 4 bases; bases outside gene matches: 10. The germline V gene has CDR1 SGHTA and CDR2 FQGNSA. The CDR3 loop spans 17 amino acids. The CDR3 DNA reads as TGTGCCAGCAGCTTACTAGGACTAGCGGATCGGGGAGAGACCCAGTACTTC. The encoded protein is CASSLLGLADRGETQYF. Together with reference TRBV7-2 and TRBJ2-5, the CDR3 gives the full variable domain: GAGVSQSPSNKVTEKGKDVELRCDPISGHTALYWYRQSLGQGLEFLIYFQGNSAPDKSGLPSDRFSAERTGGSVSTLTIQRTQQEDSAVYLCASSLLGLADRGETQYFGPGTRLLVL.

V and J are TRBV5-5 and TRBJ1-6; 7 positions match TRBD1. Trimming at V came to 3 bases and at J to 7 bases, leaving 7 bases not matched to a gene. The CDR3 sequence is 15 residues long. CDR1 and CDR2 from the germline V gene are SGHKS and YYEKEE (reference sequence). This CDR3 reads CASSWTQGGNSPLHF. Written as DNA, the CDR3 is TGTGCCAGCAGCTGGACTCAAGGGGGCAATTCACCCCTCCACTTT.

The CDR3 sequence is CASRKNSGGYTEAFF. The CDR3 DNA reads as TGTGCCAGCAGAAAAAACTCAGGGGGATACACTGAAGCTTTCTTT. The chain joins TRBV6-1 to TRBJ1-1; 7 bases map to TRBD1. V trimming: 6 bases; J trimming: 3 bases; junction bases outside the gene matches: 10. Germline V gene sequence: CDR1 MNHNS, CDR2 SASEGT. CDR3 length equals 15 residues.

In DNA, the CDR3 is TGTGCCAGCACCTGGGCCTCTAGCACAGATACGCAGTATTTT. This sequence encodes CASTWASSTDTQYF. V usage is TRBV11-3 and J usage is TRBJ2-3, with D uncertain. Germline CDR1 SGHNT, CDR2 YENEEA. Trimming took 7 bases from V and 0 from J, leaving 11 bases between them. The CDR3 has 14 residues.

The chain combines TRBV4-3 with TRBJ1-2; D uncertain. From germline, CDR1 is LGHNA and CDR2 YSLEER. This CDR3 spans 15 amino acids. With 4 bases removed from V and 5 bases from J, the gap between germline ends came to 17 bases. DNA of the CDR3: TGCGCCAGCAGCCCCGCGTCCGGCGGGGAATATGGCTACACCTTC. Its translation: CASSPASGGEYGYTF.

The V call is TRBV12-3 or TRBV12-4, the J call TRBJ1-5; no clear D. The CDR3 consists of 12 residues. Deletions cut 6 bases from V and 5 bases from J, with 8 bases between. The CDR3 region is CASSRGDQPQHF. The CDR3 nucleotides read TGTGCCAGCAGCCGCGGGGATCAGCCCCAGCATTTT.

The gene calls are TRBV2 and TRBJ1-5; D call uncertain. Germline V gene data show CDR1 as SNHLY and CDR2 as FYNNEI. Deletions cut 1 base from V and 7 bases from J, with 8 bases between. The length of the CDR3 is 13 residues. This CDR3 is CASSEGLWQPQHF. Here the CDR3 DNA reads TGTGCCAGCAGTGAAGGGCTCTGGCAGCCCCAGCATTTT.

This clonotype was observed a handful of times. The rearrangement links TRBV5-1 to TRBJ2-5; D is possibly TRBD2 (6 bases). The CDR3 totals 17 residues. In germline, CDR1 is SGHRS, CDR2 YFSETQ. Trimming pared 0 bases from V and 1 base from J, leaving 16 bases between. CDR3 bases: TGCGCCAGCAGCTTGGGTTCCGCCGGGGGTGGCCAAGAGACCCAGTACTTC. Its protein product is CASSLGSAGGGQETQYF.

This clonotype was detected only a few times. This chain links TRBV2 with TRBJ1-1; tentatively, D is TRBD1 (6 bases). Germline V gives CDR1 SNHLY, CDR2 FYNNEI. The V end was cut by 5 bases, the J end by 4 bases, with 14 bases between. This CDR3 has 14 residues. CDR3 sequence reads: CASSKGHVVTEAFF. CDR3 DNA: TGTGCCAGCAGTAAGGGACATGTGGTCACTGAAGCTTTCTTT. Supplemented by reference TRBV2 and TRBJ1-1, the full variable domain reads EPEVTQTPSHQVTQMGQEVILRCVPISNHLYFYWYRQILGQKVEFLVSFYNNEISEKSEIFDDQFSVERPDGSNFTLKIRSTKLEDSAMYFCASSKGHVVTEAFFGQGTRLTVV.

This clonotype was observed a few times. The chain recombines TRBV2 with TRBJ2-7, with D hard to call. The CDR3 is 12 amino acids. Trimming took 7 bases from V and 3 from J, leaving 10 bases between them. Germline CDR1 and CDR2: SNHLY and FYNNEI. This CDR3 is CASKEELYEQYF. As DNA, the CDR3 is TGTGCCAGCAAAGAGGAGCTCTACGAGCAGTACTTC.

The chain joins TRBV7-8 to TRBJ2-7, with a possible D match to TRBD1 (5 bases). The V gene's germline CDR1 is SGHVS and CDR2 FQNEAQ. Trimming stripped 5 bases from V and 6 bases from J, with 20 bases between. This CDR3 has 15 residues. The CDR3 spells CASSDALGYRFEQYF. For the CDR3, the DNA is TGTGCCAGCAGCGATGCCTTAGGGTACAGGTTCGAGCAGTACTTC.

The V and J genes are TRBV24-1 and TRBJ2-3, with D possibly matching TRBD1 (5 bases). V shed 4 bases and J shed 8 bases, with 15 bases lying between them. CDR1 is KGHDR and CDR2 is SFDVKD in the germline V gene. The CDR3 covers 14 residues. CDR3 sequence (DNA): TGTGCCACCAGTGACCTGCCGAAGGGGTCTACGCAGTATTTT. Protein product: CATSDLPKGSTQYF.

This chain links TRBV19 with TRBJ1-2; 9 bases align to TRBD1. The CDR3 sequence is 16 residues long. The J segment lost 8 bases and the V segment lost 9 bases, leaving 19 bases of the junction unmatched. The germline gives CDR1 LNHDA, CDR2 SQIVND (reference sequence). The CDR3 loop reads CASLFGSEQGARGYTF. Here the CDR3 DNA reads TGTGCCAGCCTCTTTGGATCTGAACAGGGGGCAAGGGGCTACACCTTC. Looking up the rest from reference TRBV19 and TRBJ1-2 gives the full variable domain: DGGITQSPKYLFRKEGQNVTLSCEQNLNHDAMYWYRQDPGQGLRLIYYSQIVNDFQKGDIAEGYSVSREKKESFPLTVTSAQKNPTAFYLCASLFGSEQGARGYTFGSGTRLTVV.

V gene TRBV20-1 combines with J gene TRBJ1-1; 7 nucleotides match TRBD1. Per the germline V gene, CDR1 is DFQATT and CDR2 is SNEGSKA (reference sequence). This CDR3 spans 15 amino acids. J was trimmed by 4 bases and V by 3 bases; bases with no gene match: 11. The CDR3 is CSARIPGQLSTEAFF. In DNA, the CDR3 is TGCAGTGCTAGGATACCGGGACAGCTAAGCACTGAAGCTTTCTTT.

V usage is TRBV5-4 and J usage is TRBJ2-5; 9 nucleotides match TRBD2. Losses at the gene ends were 1 base for V and 2 bases for J; bases not matched to a gene: 3. Germline CDR1 is SGHNT and CDR2 is YYREEE (reference sequence). This CDR3 comprises 15 residues. This chain's CDR3 is CASSLTLAGQETQYF. As DNA, the CDR3 is TGTGCCAGCAGCTTGACGCTAGCGGGGCAAGAGACCCAGTACTTC.